The 21 T cell receptor beta chains below all came from one sample that was sequenced in a study of T-cell reconstitution after alpha-beta-depleted transplantation in children. Preparation of the TCRbeta library used unique molecular identifiers. TCRdb called the PCR reads again in MiXCR, with one record for every CDR3 protein. The sample includes 190,000 or so distinct CDR3 sequences, 6% to 7% seen only once; the top ten take around 3.1%. The starting material was PBMCs from the stem cell graft donor, obtained from the stem cell graft. The receptor set was obtained from a human donor who donated a stem cell graft to a child with Wiskott-Aldrich syndrome.

This clonotype was seen only a few times. This rearrangement joins TRBV25-1 to TRBJ2-5; maybe TRBD2 (5 bases). This CDR3 has 14 amino acids. The V gene's germline CDR1 is MGHDK and CDR2 SYGVNS. V lost 1 base and J 1 base, leaving 7 bases between the germline ends. CDR3 in DNA: TGTGCCAGCAGTGAATCGGGGATCCAAGAGACCCAGTACTTC. It codes for CASSESGIQETQYF.

The chain uses TRBV29-1 and TRBJ1-5; the match to TRBD1 covers 11 bases. CDR3 length equals 14 residues. The germline gives CDR1 SQVTM, CDR2 ANQGSEA. J gave up 4 bases and V 5 bases, and 4 bases lay outside the gene matches. CDR3 amino acids: CSVRDRGSNQPQHF. CDR3 coding DNA: TGCAGCGTTCGGGACAGGGGGTCTAATCAGCCCCAGCATTTT.

In this sample, this clonotype turned up many times. V usage is TRBV6-5 and J usage is TRBJ2-3; D gene uncertain. With 4 bases removed from V and 0 bases from J, the gap between germline ends came to 14 bases. This CDR3 region has 16 residues. Germline loops: CDR1 MNHEY, CDR2 SVGAGI. The CDR3 DNA reads as TGTGCCAGCAGTTGGGCTCGACAAACTAGCACAGATACGCAGTATTTT. It translates to CASSWARQTSTDTQYF.

There are many counts of this clonotype. The V call is TRBV7-9, the J call TRBJ2-5; possible D gene TRBD1, 5 bases. Germline-derived CDR1 and CDR2 are SEHNR and FQNEAQ (reference sequence). The CDR3 totals 15 residues. V lost 1 base, J lost 0 bases, and 9 bases lay in between. CDR3 sequence: CASSLEAGNQETQYF. CDR3 bases: TGTGCCAGCAGCTTAGAGGCAGGGAACCAAGAGACCCAGTACTTC.

In this sample, this clonotype turned up many times. This rearrangement joins TRBV7-2 to TRBJ2-1; D not certain. The CDR3 has 16 amino acids. Germline V gives CDR1 SGHTA, CDR2 FQGNSA. V was cut by 1 base and J by 0 bases, with 10 bases left in between. CDR3 sequence (DNA): TGTGCCAGCAGCTTAGAAAGGGTACCCTCCTACAATGAGCAGTTCTTC. It translates to CASSLERVPSYNEQFF. Using reference TRBV7-2 and TRBJ2-1 for the parts outside the CDR3, the full variable domain is GAGVSQSPSNKVTEKGKDVELRCDPISGHTALYWYRQSLGQGLEFLIYFQGNSAPDKSGLPSDRFSAERTGGSVSTLTIQRTQQEDSAVYLCASSLERVPSYNEQFFGPGTRLTVL.

This clonotype was observed many times. The chain recombines TRBV6-1 with TRBJ2-3; 8 bases fit TRBD2. Germline CDR1 MNHNS, CDR2 SASEGT. V shed 6 bases, J shed 2 bases, and the junction held 7 bases outside the gene matches. The CDR3 runs 15 residues. The CDR3 region is CASSRTSQPTDTQYF. The CDR3 DNA is TGTGCCAGCAGCCGGACTAGCCAACCCACAGATACGCAGTATTTT.

This clonotype was seen repeatedly, ten times or more. The rearrangement links TRBV2 to TRBJ2-3; possibly TRBD1 for D (5 bases). CDR3 size: 11 residues. Trimming left V 10 bases short and J 2 bases short, with 7 bases between. The V gene's germline CDR1 is SNHLY and CDR2 FYNNEI. DNA of the CDR3: TGTGCCAAGGGGATCACAGATACGCAGTATTTT. Protein: CAKGITDTQYF.

V usage is TRBV30 and J usage is TRBJ1-2, with D unclear. This CDR3 has 12 residues. V dropped 0 bases and J dropped 7 bases, with 9 bases sitting between them. Germline CDR1 GTSNPN, CDR2 SVGIG (reference sequence). DNA of the CDR3: TGTGCCTGGAGTGTACTTGGCTTTGGCTACACCTTC. It is translated as CAWSVLGFGYTF.

This clonotype was seen many times. This rearrangement joins TRBV29-1 to TRBJ2-7, with TRBD1 matching 8 bases. V gave up 5 bases and J gave up 2 bases; unmatched junction bases: 8. The CDR3 is 14 residues long. Germline CDR1 and CDR2: SQVTM and ANQGSEA. The CDR3 bases are TGCAGCGTTTGGTTAAGGGACAGGCCCTACGAGCAGTACTTC. This codes for CSVWLRDRPYEQYF.

This clonotype was picked up many times. CDR3 sequence reads: CASSLQDRDDEQFF. In nucleotides, the CDR3 is TGCGCCAGCAGCTTACAGGACAGGGACGATGAGCAGTTCTTC. J is TRBJ2-1 and V is TRBV5-1, with 8 bases aligning to TRBD1. J lost 8 bases, V lost 2 bases, and 6 bases had no gene match. Germline CDR1 and CDR2: SGHRS and YFSETQ. This CDR3 is 14 amino acids long.

This clonotype was observed many times. This rearrangement joins TRBV20-1 to TRBJ2-3; 7 bases line up with TRBD1. The CDR3 spans 14 residues. Germline V gives CDR1 DFQATT, CDR2 SNEGSKA (reference sequence). V shed 5 bases and J 2 bases; nucleotides not matched to a gene: 7. CDR3 region: CSALDRRHTDTQYF. The DNA for the CDR3 is TGCAGTGCTCTGGACAGGCGACACACAGATACGCAGTATTTT.

Many counts were recorded for this clonotype. The rearrangement links TRBV7-9 to TRBJ1-2; 9 bases match TRBD1. This CDR3 is built from 16 residues. Trimming removed 4 bases from V and 4 bases from J; junction bases left unmatched: 10. Looked up from germline, CDR1 is SEHNR and CDR2 is FQNEAQ (reference sequence). The CDR3 loop reads CASSSLTGGNLYGYTF. As DNA, the CDR3 is TGTGCCAGCAGCTCCTTGACAGGGGGAAACCTCTATGGCTACACCTTC.

A note on this clonotype: A much larger clone lies a single base off, so this may be a read error. This chain uses TRBV20-1 with TRBJ2-7; no reliable D call. CDR1 is DFQATT and CDR2 is SNEGSKA in the germline V gene (reference sequence). Deletions cut 5 bases from V and 5 bases from J, with 22 bases between. The CDR3 is made up of 15 amino acids. The CDR3 DNA is TGCAGTGCTGGGGTCCAATCGGGTCCCCTGAACGAGCAGTACTTC. Protein: CSAGVQSGPLNEQYF.

This chain connects TRBV3-1 to TRBJ1-2; D remains ambiguous. Germline-derived CDR1 and CDR2 are LGHDT and YNNKEL (reference sequence). The ends were cut back, 1 base at V and 0 bases at J, with 6 bases in the middle. This CDR3 has 14 amino acids. This CDR3 is CASSQVSTNYGYTF. DNA for the CDR3: TGTGCCAGCAGCCAAGTTTCAACTAACTATGGCTACACCTTC.

This clonotype was observed at least ten times. CDR3 sequence reads: CSVGERDYEQYF. CDR3 sequence (DNA): TGCAGCGTTGGTGAGCGGGACTACGAGCAGTACTTC. The chain joins TRBV29-1 to TRBJ2-7; 7 nucleotides agree with TRBD2. Germline CDR1 reads SQVTM; CDR2 reads ANQGSEA. Unmatched junction bases numbered 3, after V lost 4 bases and J lost 3 bases. CDR3 size: 12 residues.

This clonotype was counted many times. This sequence joins TRBV9 and TRBJ2-7; D not resolved. The V end was cut by 4 bases, the J end by 3 bases, with 17 bases between. The CDR3 covers 15 residues. Germline V gene sequence: CDR1 SGDLS, CDR2 YYNGEE. As DNA, the CDR3 is TGTGCCAGCAGCCCTAATCTACAGAGCTACTACGAGCAGTACTTC. Its translation is CASSPNLQSYYEQYF.

This clonotype was recorded many times. This chain uses TRBV5-4 with TRBJ2-1; D gene unclear. Per the germline V gene, CDR1 is SGHNT and CDR2 is YYREEE (reference sequence). V lost 0 bases and J lost 3, with 10 bases in between. The CDR3 loop spans 15 amino acids. The CDR3 reads CASSLEVASYNEQFF. The CDR3, as DNA: TGTGCCAGCAGCTTGGAGGTAGCTAGCTACAATGAGCAGTTCTTC.

The sample holds many counts of this clonotype. J is TRBJ2-2 and V is TRBV28; a possible D gene is TRBD1 (6 bases). Trimming took off 3 bases at V and 4 bases at J, with 9 bases between the two ends. CDR1 and CDR2 from the germline V gene are MDHEN and SYDVKM. The CDR3 runs to 14 residues. As DNA, the CDR3 is TGTGCCAGCAGTTTTAGAGGGGGCACCGGGGAGCTGTTTTTT. It encodes CASSFRGGTGELFF.

This clonotype was observed many times. The V and J genes are TRBV12-3 or TRBV12-4 and TRBJ2-5; D remains ambiguous. This CDR3 has 11 amino acids. V was clipped by 6 bases and J by 3 bases, with 5 bases between them. CDR3 sequence (DNA): TGTGCCAGCAGACGTGAAGAGACCCAGTACTTC. The encoded protein is CASRREETQYF.

Ten or more counts support this clonotype. The J gene is TRBJ2-1, the V gene TRBV4-1, with unresolved D. The CDR3 is 13 amino acids. From germline, CDR1 is MGHRA and CDR2 YSYEKL. The V gene lost 3 bases and the J gene lost 5 bases, with 8 bases spanning the gap. In nucleotides, the CDR3 is TGCGCCAGCAGCCATCGCCTGAACAATGAGCAGTTCTTC. Translated: CASSHRLNNEQFF.

V is TRBV5-1 and J is TRBJ1-1, with D tentatively TRBD1 (6 bases). Germline-derived CDR1 and CDR2 are SGHRS and YFSETQ. The CDR3 is 16 amino acids. V lost 6 bases to trimming and J lost 5 bases, with 23 bases between them. The CDR3 DNA is TGCGCCAGCACCTGGGGGCCCCAGGGTAGGACGACTGAAGCTTTCTTT. This encodes CASTWGPQGRTTEAFF. Variable domain in full (rest from reference TRBV5-1 and TRBJ1-1): KAGVTQTPRYLIKTRGQQVTLSCSPISGHRSVSWYQQTPGQGLQFLFEYFSETQRNKGNFPGRFSGRQFSNSRSEMNVSTLELGDSALYLCASTWGPQGRTTEAFFGQGTRLTVV.